Below, 18 T cell receptor beta chains from the same sample are listed, as sequenced in a study of vaccination and CD4 T cells after COVID-19. These TCRs are of unknown antigen specificity. Cultured CD4+ T-cell DNA underwent Oncomine TCR Beta short-read sequencing. TCRdb re-called the PCR reads through MiXCR, storing one row per CDR3 protein. The data show approximately 15,000 distinct CDR3 sequences, with 48% seen just once and 12% held by the top ten. Treatment defined: roughly 11-day PBMC culture with coronavirus spike peptide pools or control peptides (ViraFEST assay). The sample was CD4+ T cells from blood, cultured in vitro. The receptor source for this set is a human donor who had recovered from COVID-19.

This clonotype turned up a few times. The chain carries TRBV28 and TRBJ1-2; possible D gene TRBD1, 5 bases. The V gene lost 3 bases and the J gene lost 4 bases, with 12 bases spanning the gap. CDR1 and CDR2 (germline): MDHEN, SYDVKM. The CDR3 length is 14 residues. The CDR3 loop reads CASSLGDQPYGYTF. The CDR3 nucleotides are TGTGCCAGCAGTTTGGGGGACCAGCCCTATGGCTACACCTTC.

The sample holds a few counts of this clonotype. V is TRBV11-2 and J is TRBJ1-5, with 9 bases lining up with TRBD1. The CDR3 spans 15 residues. Germline assignment: CDR1 SGHAT and CDR2 FQNNGV. The V segment lost 5 bases and the J segment 7 bases; nucleotides outside the gene matches: 9. This CDR3 is CASSLTGGGRQPQHF. CDR3 nucleotides: TGTGCCAGCAGCCTGACAGGGGGTGGTAGACAGCCCCAGCATTTT.

This clonotype turned up a few times. The J gene is TRBJ2-2, the V gene TRBV6-4; D assignment may be TRBD1 or TRBD2 (5 bases each). CDR1 and CDR2 (germline): MRHNA, SNTAGT. Deletions cut 4 bases from V and 0 bases from J, with 12 bases between. The CDR3 is 16 amino acids. The CDR3 loop is CASSVEGNSNTGELFF. The CDR3, as DNA: TGTGCCAGCAGTGTTGAGGGGAACTCGAACACCGGGGAGCTGTTTTTT.

The V call is TRBV25-1, the J call TRBJ1-5; 9 bases fit TRBD1. CDR1 is MGHDK and CDR2 is SYGVNS in the germline V gene. CDR3 length: 14 residues. V lost 4 bases and J lost 10; bases outside the gene matches: 8. CDR3 in DNA: TGTGCCAGCAGTGTGACAGGGGGTGAATCTCCCCAGCATTTT. It translates to CASSVTGGESPQHF.

This chain links TRBV9 with TRBJ2-1, with 8 bases lining up with TRBD2. CDR3 length equals 16 residues. CDR1 is SGDLS, CDR2 YYNGEE, per germline. After removal of 2 bases from V and 6 bases from J, the junction contained 10 bases not matched to a gene. CDR3 in amino acids: CASSVVSGTAVNEQFF. The CDR3 DNA reads TGTGCCAGCAGCGTGGTTAGCGGGACTGCTGTCAATGAGCAGTTCTTC.

This clonotype turned up a few times. This chain links TRBV27 with TRBJ2-1, with D tentatively TRBD2 (6 bases). There are 18 residues in the CDR3. From germline, CDR1 is MNHEY and CDR2 SMNVEV (reference sequence). V lost 1 base, J lost 2 bases, and 18 bases lay in between. The CDR3 sequence: CASSLLSGPGIPYNEQFF. The DNA for the CDR3 is TGTGCCAGCAGTTTATTAAGCGGGCCCGGGATACCCTACAATGAGCAGTTCTTC.

The rearrangement joins TRBV19 to TRBJ2-5; perhaps TRBD1 as D (6 bases). Germline assignment: CDR1 LNHDA and CDR2 SQIVND (reference sequence). Between the trimmed V and J ends, which lost 5 bases and 3 bases, there was a span of 10 bases. This CDR3 is built from 13 residues. This CDR3 reads CASSPRQEETQYF. The DNA for the CDR3 is TGTGCCAGTAGTCCCCGACAGGAAGAGACCCAGTACTTC.

This clonotype was observed a few times. V gene TRBV28 combines with J gene TRBJ2-1, with D uncertain. Trimming took off 5 bases at V and 5 bases at J, with 7 bases between the two ends. CDR1 and CDR2 from the germline V gene are MDHEN and SYDVKM. CDR3 length: 12 amino acids. In DNA form, the CDR3 reads TGTGCCAGCAGTGGGAATCACAATGAGCAGTTCTTC. This encodes CASSGNHNEQFF.

CDR3 sequence: CASSLMLRRDESYEQYF. The CDR3 DNA reads TGTGCCAGCAGCTTAATGTTGCGGCGCGATGAATCCTACGAGCAGTACTTC. This sequence joins TRBV7-7 and TRBJ2-7; no definite D call. Germline CDR1 SSHAT, CDR2 FNYEAQ (reference sequence). The CDR3 extends over 17 amino acids. With 2 bases removed from V and 1 base from J, the gap between germline ends came to 18 bases.

The V call is TRBV5-4, the J call TRBJ2-7, with 13 nucleotides matching TRBD2. The CDR3 runs 17 residues. Germline CDR1 SGHNT, CDR2 YYREEE (reference sequence). The trim removed 4 bases at V and 3 bases at J, leaving 10 bases unmatched. The CDR3 sequence: CASSKGLAGATGYEQYF. The CDR3 bases are TGTGCCAGCAGCAAAGGACTAGCGGGAGCTACCGGCTACGAGCAGTACTTC. Complete variable domain (other parts from reference TRBV5-4 and TRBJ2-7): ETGVTQSPTHLIKTRGQQVTLRCSSQSGHNTVSWYQQALGQGPQFIFQYYREEENGRGNFPPRFSGLQFPNYSSELNVNALELDDSALYLCASSKGLAGATGYEQYFGPGTRLTVT.

This clonotype was found a few times. The gene calls are TRBV20-1 and TRBJ2-3; possibly TRBD2 for D (5 bases). Per germline, CDR1 DFQATT and CDR2 SNEGSKA (reference sequence). V was clipped by 6 bases and J by 0 bases, with 10 bases between them. CDR3 length: 13 residues. DNA for the CDR3: TGCAGTGCGAGCAGCGGAAGCACAGATACGCAGTATTTT. Its translation is CSASSGSTDTQYF.

This chain links TRBV6-1 with TRBJ1-4; the D gene is possibly TRBD1 (6 bases). Germline-derived CDR1 and CDR2 are MNHNS and SASEGT. Trimming took off 6 bases at V and 7 bases at J, with 15 bases between the two ends. The CDR3 length is 14 residues. The CDR3, as DNA: TGTGCCAGCAGGGGAAGGGGGATAGGTGAAAAACTGTTTTTT. As protein: CASRGRGIGEKLFF.

The chain joins TRBV6-1 to TRBJ2-1; 9 bases fit TRBD2. In germline, CDR1 is MNHNS, CDR2 SASEGT. The CDR3 loop spans 16 amino acids. V lost 0 bases, J lost 2 bases, and 2 bases stayed unmatched. Here the CDR3 reads CASSEASGGAYNEQFF. The CDR3 DNA is TGTGCCAGCAGTGAAGCTAGCGGGGGCGCCTACAATGAGCAGTTCTTC.

The chain recombines TRBV28 with TRBJ2-2; D perhaps matches TRBD1 (5 bases). Per the germline V gene, CDR1 is MDHEN and CDR2 is SYDVKM. CDR3 length equals 13 residues. V was pared by 6 bases and J by 6 bases, with 11 bases between. The CDR3, as DNA: TGTGCCAGCAGGCAGGGAAGGGCCGGGGAGCTGTTTTTT. Encoded protein: CASRQGRAGELFF.

The chain is built from TRBV7-2 and TRBJ1-5, with D unresolved. Germline V lookup: CDR1 SGHTA, CDR2 FQGNSA. The V and J ends lost 3 bases and 10 bases respectively, with 16 bases between them. The CDR3 runs 14 residues. CDR3 protein: CASSLVADKGPQHF. The CDR3 nucleotides are TGTGCCAGCAGCTTGGTGGCCGATAAAGGACCCCAGCATTTT. Full variable domain (rest looked up from reference TRBV7-2 and TRBJ1-5): GAGVSQSPSNKVTEKGKDVELRCDPISGHTALYWYRQSLGQGLEFLIYFQGNSAPDKSGLPSDRFSAERTGGSVSTLTIQRTQQEDSAVYLCASSLVADKGPQHFGDGTRLSIL.

The CDR3 coding sequence is TGTGCCACCAGTGACTCGGGACAGCGAAGCACAGATACGCAGTATTTT. Protein sequence: CATSDSGQRSTDTQYF. The chain couples TRBV24-1 to TRBJ2-3; 7 bases match TRBD1. The V gene end was trimmed by 4 bases and the J gene end by 0 bases; junction bases not matched to a gene: 6. Germline CDR1 reads KGHDR; CDR2 reads SFDVKD. This CDR3 region has 16 residues.

The chain uses TRBV4-2 and TRBJ1-6, with D possibly being TRBD1 (5 bases). CDR1 is LGHNA, CDR2 YNFKEQ, per germline. V dropped 3 bases and J dropped 10 bases, with 7 bases sitting between them. The CDR3 contains 12 residues. CDR3 in DNA: TGTGCCAGCAGCCATGCAGGGTCACCCCTCCACTTT. Translation: CASSHAGSPLHF.

In regard to this clonotype: The junction shows a germline mismatch at one end, possibly a read error. The chain uses TRBV7-6 and TRBJ1-1; D is unclear. Germline V gene data show CDR1 as SGHVS and CDR2 as FNYEAQ. The length of the CDR3 is 13 residues. This CDR3 reads CASSFRPNTEAFF. The DNA of the CDR3 is TGTGCTAGCAGCTTTCGGCCGAACACTGAAGCTTTCTTT.